This T cell receptor beta chain was documented in a study of OX40 agonist ivuxolimab in advanced cancers. Study in general: In this trial design, patients received ivuxolimab intravenously at 0.01 to 10 mg/kg every 2 weeks. Prior checkpoint blockade (anti-PD-1, anti-PD-L1 or anti-CTLA-4) was permitted; approximately 40% had it. A partial response was reached by three patients: one with hepatocellular carcinoma and two with cutaneous melanoma.

Findings and caveats of the study: Clonal expansion was seen in CD4+ and CD8+ blood T cells by week 6 at 0.1 to 3.0 mg/kg.

This CDR3 spans 19 amino acids. Method: immunoSEQ multiplex PCR; TCRdb's copy keeps in-frame clones and lacks some. Here the sample spans approximately 70,000 clones, approximately 80% being singletons. A remark on this clone: The antigen remains unidentified.

The chain recombines TRBV12-2 with TRBJ2-2; the table assigns TRBD1, which was not confirmed against the DNA. TRBV12-2 is designated a pseudogene. Sequencing was performed on CD4+ or CD8+ T cells sorted from blood, taken in a trial of the OX40 agonist ivuxolimab. The sequence was obtained from an adult with an advanced solid tumor such as melanoma, head and neck, liver or kidney cancer. CDR3 region: CASRSQGLPGQSNTGELFF. CDR3 bases: TGTGCAAGTCGCTCACAAGGTTTACCGGGACAGTCGAACACCGGGGAGCTGTTTTTT.